The 15 T cell receptor beta chains in this list originate from one sample, sequenced in a study of CD8 T cells in Susac syndrome. Random hexamers served to reverse transcribe roughly 0.5 to 1 ug RNA. TCRdb re-called the immunoSEQ multiplex PCR reads with MiXCR, one entry per CDR3 protein. The sample gives some 120,000 distinct CDR3 sequences, around 94% of which show up once; 0.1% to 0.15% is in the top ten. The sample was CD4+ T cells from PBMCs. Receptors were obtained from a human donor with multiple sclerosis.

Only one count was recorded for this clonotype. The V call is TRBV12-3 or TRBV12-4, the J call TRBJ1-5; TRBD1 might be the D (5 bases). The CDR3 sequence is 13 residues long. The germline V and J ends were trimmed by 8 bases and 7 bases, with 15 bases remaining between them. The CDR3 region has the DNA TGTGCCAGCTCTAAAGGGGAAGGGCAGCCCCAGCATTTT. Its translation: CASSKGEGQPQHF.

The gene calls are TRBV9 and TRBJ2-7; 7 positions agree with TRBD1. J lost 4 bases, V lost 3 bases, and 7 bases had no gene match. This CDR3 contains 14 residues. From germline, CDR1 is SGDLS and CDR2 YYNGEE. The CDR3 region is CASSAPDREYEQYF. The CDR3 DNA sequence: TGTGCCAGCAGCGCTCCCGACAGGGAATACGAGCAGTACTTC. Filled out from reference TRBV9 and TRBJ2-7, the complete variable domain reads DSGVTQTPKHLITATGQRVTLRCSPRSGDLSVYWYQQSLDQGLQFLIQYYNGEERAKGNILERFSAQQFPDLHSELNLSSLELGDSALYFCASSAPDREYEQYFGPGTRLTVT.

The J gene is TRBJ2-2, the V gene TRBV7-8, with no clear D. This CDR3 is 13 amino acids long. The V and J ends lost 9 bases and 7 bases respectively, with 15 bases between them. CDR1 SGHVS and CDR2 FQNEAQ come from the germline V gene. The CDR3 spells CASSTPPNGELFF. The DNA of the CDR3 is TGTGCCAGTTCGACTCCTCCCAACGGGGAGCTGTTTTTT.

The chain has TRBV18 and TRBJ2-2, with a weak D call TRBD2 (5 bases). V shed 2 bases and J shed 0 bases, with 7 bases lying between them. CDR1 and CDR2 from the germline V gene are KGHSH and LQKENI. The CDR3 spans 15 residues. CDR3 sequence (DNA): TGTGCCAGCTCACCAGAGGGTTCGAACACCGGGGAGCTGTTTTTT. This sequence encodes CASSPEGSNTGELFF. Using reference TRBV18 and TRBJ2-2 for the parts outside the CDR3, the full variable domain is NAGVMQNPRHLVRRRGQEARLRCSPMKGHSHVYWYRQLPEEGLKFMVYLQKENIIDESGMPKERFSAEFPKEGPSILRIQQVVRGDSAAYFCASSPEGSNTGELFFGEGSRLTVL.

The chain combines TRBV12-3 or TRBV12-4 with TRBJ2-3; D is unclear. This CDR3 region has 11 residues. V lost 4 bases and J lost 7, with 6 bases in between. This CDR3 is CASSSANTQYF. The CDR3 region has the DNA TGTGCCAGCAGTTCCGCAAATACGCAGTATTTT.

The V call is TRBV30, the J call TRBJ1-6, with D perhaps matching TRBD1 (5 bases). The CDR3 contains 12 residues. With 2 bases removed from V and 13 bases from J, the gap between germline ends came to 12 bases. Per the germline V gene, CDR1 is GTSNPN and CDR2 is SVGIG (reference sequence). The CDR3 DNA is TGTGCCTGGAGTCCAGGGATTTCGCCCCTCCACTTT. Translation gives CAWSPGISPLHF.

The chain couples TRBV9 to TRBJ1-1, with D unresolved. The germline CDR1 and CDR2 sequences are SGDLS and YYNGEE. The length of the CDR3 is 15 residues. V lost 3 bases to trimming and J lost 0 bases, with 12 bases between them. CDR3 region: CASSATGFMNTEAFF. CDR3 in DNA: TGTGCCAGCAGCGCTACGGGGTTCATGAACACTGAAGCTTTCTTT. The full variable domain, completed using reference TRBV9 and TRBJ1-1, is DSGVTQTPKHLITATGQRVTLRCSPRSGDLSVYWYQQSLDQGLQFLIQYYNGEERAKGNILERFSAQQFPDLHSELNLSSLELGDSALYFCASSATGFMNTEAFFGQGTRLTVV.

The CDR3 DNA reads TGTGCCACCAGCCGGGACAGGGGCTCCTACGAGCAGTACTTC. Its translation: CATSRDRGSYEQYF. The chain couples TRBV15 to TRBJ2-7, with 10 bases aligning to TRBD1. The ends lost 5 bases at V and 0 bases at J; junction bases unmatched: 1. The CDR3 covers 14 residues. Looked up from germline, CDR1 is LNHNV and CDR2 is YYDKDF (reference sequence).

The gene calls are TRBV5-6 and TRBJ2-7; TRBD2 might be the D (7 bases). Germline values: CDR1 SGHDT, CDR2 YYEEEE. The length of the CDR3 is 15 residues. V gave up 5 bases and J gave up 3 bases, with 18 bases separating them. The CDR3 bases are TGTGCCAGCAGATTCAGCGGGACAAATTTCTACGAGCAGTACTTC. Its translation is CASRFSGTNFYEQYF. Together with reference TRBV5-6 and TRBJ2-7, the CDR3 gives the full variable domain: DAGVTQSPTHLIKTRGQQVTLRCSPKSGHDTVSWYQQALGQGPQFIFQYYEEEERQRGNFPDRFSGHQFPNYSSELNVNALLLGDSALYLCASRFSGTNFYEQYFGPGTRLTVT.

The chain has TRBV18 and TRBJ1-1, with 8 positions matching TRBD1. CDR3 length equals 16 residues. V dropped 3 bases and J dropped 1; count of bases not matched to a gene: 7. From germline, CDR1 is KGHSH and CDR2 LQKENI. The CDR3 spells CASSPRFGTGNTEAFF. In nucleotides, the CDR3 is TGTGCCAGCTCACCCCGGTTCGGGACAGGGAACACTGAAGCTTTCTTT.

V and J are TRBV6-1 and TRBJ2-7, with a possible D match to TRBD2 (5 bases). V gave up 0 bases and J gave up 3 bases, with 18 bases separating them. The CDR3 extends over 17 amino acids. The germline V gene encodes CDR1 MNHNS and CDR2 SASEGT. The CDR3 protein is CASSEAHGGAFFYEQYF. In DNA form, the CDR3 reads TGTGCCAGCAGTGAAGCGCACGGAGGCGCCTTCTTCTACGAGCAGTACTTC.

J is TRBJ1-3 and V is TRBV20-1, with D maybe TRBD1 (5 bases). The CDR3 has 15 amino acids. The germline V and J ends were trimmed by 1 base and 0 bases, with 10 bases remaining between them. Germline assignment: CDR1 DFQATT and CDR2 SNEGSKA (reference sequence). In nucleotides, the CDR3 is TGCAGTGCTAGAGCTCGGGGGAACTCTGGAAACACCATATATTTT. Protein product: CSARARGNSGNTIYF.

This chain uses TRBV12-3 or TRBV12-4 with TRBJ2-7, with 9 bases matching TRBD2. There are 14 residues in the CDR3. Trimming cost V 4 bases and J 0 bases; bases outside gene matches: 1. CDR3 protein: CASSSTSGSYEQYF. CDR3 sequence (DNA): TGTGCCAGCAGTTCGACTAGCGGCTCCTACGAGCAGTACTTC.

The rearrangement links TRBV5-4 to TRBJ2-5; D remains unclear. The CDR3 consists of 15 residues. With 0 bases removed from V and 8 bases from J, the gap between germline ends came to 17 bases. CDR1 and CDR2 (germline): SGHNT, YYREEE (reference sequence). CDR3 region: CASSLAVSMGSTQYF. CDR3 DNA sequence: TGTGCCAGCAGCTTGGCAGTGTCAATGGGGTCCACCCAGTACTTC.

This chain joins TRBV7-2 and TRBJ2-4, with 7 bases fitting TRBD1. Germline V CDR1 and CDR2: SGHTA, FQGNSA. This CDR3 has 15 residues. The J segment lost 5 bases and the V segment lost 5 bases, leaving 9 bases of the junction unmatched. CDR3 nucleotide sequence: TGTGCCAGCAGCACCTACAGGGGCTCTGAAAACATTCAGTACTTC. It specifies CASSTYRGSENIQYF.